The clone carrying this TCR beta chain has at least ten counts. Its antigen remains unknown. Individual cDNA molecules received unique molecular identifiers. TCRdb passed the 5' RACE reads through MiXCR, listing each CDR3 protein once. The sample includes 55,000 to 80,000 distinct CDR3 sequences, under 14% of them seen just once. This entry belongs to a study of early T cells in non-severe SARS-CoV-2 infection. Findings and limits, study-wide: VDJdb-based matching was biased toward anti-spike CD8 responses and missed private and CD4 specificities.

Germline V CDR1 and CDR2: SNHLY, FYNNEI. CDR3 length equals 12 residues. Trimming removed 3 bases at V and 3 bases at J, with 6 bases between. Sequencing was carried out using whole blood. This receptor was taken from an adult who was a healthcare worker with PCR-confirmed SARS-CoV-2 infection or an uninfected control (not recorded which). This sequence joins TRBV2 and TRBJ2-7; D gene unclear. CDR3 sequence (DNA): TGTGCCAGCAGTGAGATGTTCTACGAGCAGTACTTC. Protein: CASSEMFYEQYF.